A single sample is the source of the 11 T cell receptor beta chains below, sequenced in a study of OX40 agonist ivuxolimab in advanced cancers. The method was immunoSEQ multiplex PCR; TCRdb's version includes in-frame clones alone and lacks a portion of them. The sample includes 30,000 to 40,000 clones, about nine tenths of them seen just once. This material consisted of CD4+ or CD8+ T cells sorted from blood, taken in a trial of the OX40 agonist ivuxolimab. Receptor source: an adult with an advanced solid tumor such as melanoma, head and neck, liver or kidney cancer.

CDR3 sequence reads: CATSRVPGNTIYF. The DNA for the CDR3 is TGTGCCACCAGCAGAGTTCCTGGAAACACCATATATTTT. The chain couples TRBV15 to TRBJ1-3; D unresolved. Germline values: CDR1 LNHNV, CDR2 YYDKDF (reference sequence). The ends were cut back, 1 base at V and 2 bases at J, with 3 bases in the middle. This CDR3 comprises 13 residues.

This sequence joins TRBV2 and TRBJ2-7; TRBD1 matches 7 bases. The germline gives CDR1 SNHLY, CDR2 FYNNEI. This CDR3 spans 12 amino acids. After removal of 7 bases from V and 2 bases from J, the junction contained 2 bases not matched to a gene. CDR3 nucleotide sequence: TGTGCCAGCAACGGACAGGCCTACGAGCAGTACTTC. This encodes CASNGQAYEQYF.

The chain carries TRBV5-1 and TRBJ1-2; the D gene is possibly TRBD1 (5 bases). The germline CDR1 and CDR2 sequences are SGHRS and YFSETQ. The V gene lost 3 bases and the J gene lost 6 bases, with 18 bases spanning the gap. The CDR3 has 15 amino acids. In nucleotides, the CDR3 is TGCGCCAGCAGCTGGAACTGGCAGGGAGAGAATGGCTACACCTTC. It specifies CASSWNWQGENGYTF.

J is TRBJ1-4 and V is TRBV19, with 10 bases identical to TRBD1. The V gene's germline CDR1 is LNHDA and CDR2 SQIVND (reference sequence). The CDR3 has 17 residues. Losses at the gene ends were 6 bases for V and 3 bases for J; bases not matched to a gene: 10. Written as DNA, the CDR3 is TGTGCCAGTAGGGCAGCGACAGGGGGCAGCTCTAATGAAAAACTGTTTTTT. Protein sequence: CASRAATGGSSNEKLFF.

V gene TRBV13 combines with J gene TRBJ2-6, with D possibly TRBD2 on 5 matching bases. V lost 6 bases to trimming and J lost 5 bases, with 20 bases between them. CDR1 and CDR2 (germline): PRHDT, FYEKMQ (reference sequence). This CDR3 comprises 17 residues. This CDR3 reads CASSLAGVQSRANVLTF. The CDR3 DNA sequence: TGTGCCAGCAGTCTAGCCGGAGTACAAAGTCGGGCCAACGTCCTGACTTTC.

The chain joins TRBV6-6 to TRBJ2-7; D is perhaps TRBD1 (6 bases). V lost 4 bases and J lost 3, with 10 bases in between. Germline V gene sequence: CDR1 MNHNY, CDR2 SVGAGI (reference sequence). The CDR3 spans 13 residues. DNA for the CDR3: TGTGCCAGCAGTTTGGACAGACTCTACGAGCAGTACTTC. This encodes CASSLDRLYEQYF.

This rearrangement joins TRBV6-5 to TRBJ2-7; D might be TRBD1 (6 bases). The CDR3 is 13 residues long. Trimming shortened V by 6 bases and J by 3 bases, and 12 bases separated the two germline ends. Germline CDR1 is MNHEY and CDR2 is SVGAGI. CDR3 in amino acids: CASRGDKSYEQYF. The CDR3 region has the DNA TGTGCCAGCAGGGGGGACAAAAGCTACGAGCAGTACTTC.

The chain is built from TRBV6-6 and TRBJ2-1; D may be TRBD1 or TRBD2 (5 bases each). The CDR3 consists of 14 residues. V lost 8 bases, J lost 0 bases, and 11 bases lay in between. The V gene's germline CDR1 is MNHNY and CDR2 SVGAGI (reference sequence). DNA for the CDR3: TGTGCCAGCGGCCGGGACGGCTCCTACAATGAGCAGTTCTTC. This codes for CASGRDGSYNEQFF.

V and J are TRBV11-1 and TRBJ2-3; 9 nucleotides line up with TRBD1. J gave up 5 bases and V 5 bases, and 8 bases lay outside the gene matches. The CDR3 sequence is 15 residues long. Germline CDR1 is SGHAT and CDR2 is FQDESV (reference sequence). CDR3 sequence: CASSQIDRGRDTQYF. DNA for the CDR3: TGTGCCAGCAGCCAAATTGACAGGGGGAGAGATACGCAGTATTTT.

This sequence joins TRBV6-5 and TRBJ1-6; D gene unclear. The CDR3 contains 11 residues. Germline values: CDR1 MNHEY, CDR2 SVGAGI. With 6 bases removed from V and 7 bases from J, the gap between germline ends came to 4 bases. The CDR3, as DNA: TGTGCCAGCAGAGCGAATTCACCCCTCCACTTT. This sequence encodes CASRANSPLHF.

The rearrangement links TRBV9 to TRBJ2-3, with 7 bases that match TRBD2. Germline V gene data show CDR1 as SGDLS and CDR2 as YYNGEE. The ends lost 0 bases at V and 1 base at J; junction bases unmatched: 14. The CDR3 is 19 residues long. The chain's CDR3 is CASSVVNSGGAYGTDTQYF. The CDR3 DNA sequence: TGTGCCAGCAGCGTAGTTAACTCGGGGGGTGCCTATGGCACAGATACGCAGTATTTT.